This T cell receptor (beta chain) was profiled in a study of CD8 T cells in Susac syndrome. The CDR3 spans 16 residues. Germline CDR1 and CDR2: GTSNPN and SVGIG (reference sequence). With 3 bases removed from V and 2 bases from J, the gap between germline ends came to 17 bases. The RNA, about 0.45 to 1 ug, was put through reverse transcription using random hexamers. TCRdb reprocessed the immunoSEQ multiplex PCR reads via MiXCR and lists one record per CDR3 protein. The table has roughly 200,000 distinct CDR3 sequences, about 95% seen once; the top ten hold less than 0.12%. The sequenced sample was CD4+ T cells from PBMCs. The chain recombines TRBV30 with TRBJ2-1; perhaps TRBD2 as D (5 bases). The receptor comes from a human donor in good health. This CDR3 reads CAWRWLGGSPYNEQFF. In DNA form, the CDR3 reads TGTGCCTGGAGGTGGCTGGGTGGGAGCCCCTACAATGAGCAGTTCTTC.